The entry that follows covers one T cell receptor (beta chain) sequence. Its antigen has not been determined. The input lacks base qualities; no much larger clone sits a single base away. The library was built by means of 5' RACE. The data were produced on an Illumina HiSeq 2500. The second PCR ran for about 6 to 11 cycles and used a J-beta primer mix along with a sample-barcoded 5' primer. A template-switch 5' adaptor carrying 12 random nucleotides introduced a unique molecular identifier onto each TCR beta cDNA molecule. At least 2.5 million CDR3-containing paired-end reads were obtained from each sample. First-strand cDNA synthesis was performed from all RNA using the Mint cDNA synthesis kit, with priming by a TRBC-specific oligonucleotide. All cDNA was treated with uracil-DNA glycosylase and then went through a first 18-cycle PCR with the universal primers M1SS and BC2_uni_R. Processing in the source paper ran as follows. For normalization, 1 million high-quality reads, each with a distinct molecular identifier, were randomly selected from each sample. Instead of being binned into consensus sequences, reads with shared molecular identifiers were discarded. CDR3 identification, clonotype clustering and error correction used MiTCR with a Q25 quality threshold and the strictest error-elimination algorithm. A nonparametric unseen species model with Euler transformation was used to estimate a lower bound on total TCR beta diversity. TCRdb's own reprocessing of the public reads used fastp at Q25 and MiXCR and kept productive beta chains. Every CDR3 protein is listed once, alongside the most common genes and DNA of its rows. The V and J calls were determined by TCRdb, not by the authors. This sample is represented by hundreds of thousands of distinct CDR3 sequences; approximately 25% of them were singletons. Roughly 9% of the sample is in the top ten clones.

These data are taken from a study of blood T cells in healthy people across ages (dated by TCRdb to the mid-2010s). Describing the broader study: In model experiments, template switching captured about one uniquely barcoded TCR beta cDNA molecule for every two T cells. Using deep sequencing normalized with unique cDNA molecular identifiers, the study measured how TCR beta repertoire diversity changes with age. The donors were split into four age groups: young (average 16 years), middle-aged (more than 35), aged (approximately 60) and long-lived (82). The study analyzed two additional independent replicas of 1 million unique cDNA reads from the same blood draw for two donors, one aged 18 to 30 and one aged 80 or older. Study-wide findings and limitations: Estimates of total diversity based on one million sequenced T cells were considered lower bounds and underestimates. Conclusive comparison of naive and antigen-experienced compartments was prevented by the profiling of bulk unsorted PBMCs. Compared with the aged group, the long-lived group had more naive CD4+ T cells, fewer expanded clones and increased TCR diversity, suggesting age selection. A strong correlation was found between observed TCR beta diversity and the percentage of naive T cells measured by flow cytometry. Because the CMV infection status of the donors was unknown, age-related changes in expanded clonotypes may potentially have been confounded. Observed TCR beta diversity per million T cells fell roughly linearly with age, and a significant reduction was already apparent by age roughly 40.

The CDR3 has 17 amino acids, counting the end cysteine and phenylalanine. Only the CDR3 part of the read is kept: 51 bases, read in frame from the first base. The germline V gene gives CDR1 as SGHTA and CDR2 as FQGTGA. The donors were a few dozen Caucasian individuals from Russia, aged roughly 6 to 100 years, who were systemically healthy. About 9.1 milliliters of peripheral blood were collected from each donor into EDTA-treated Vacutainer tubes. Ficoll-Paque density-gradient centrifugation was used to isolate PBMCs, with at least 7 million per sample. Trizol reagent was used to extract total RNA from the PBMCs, yielding at least 5 micrograms per sample. The percentages of naive CD45RAhigh/CD27high T cells were determined by flow cytometry on a PBMC aliquot from every donor. The data were also submitted as part of a second study, on T cells of mothers and their children. From the second report: Nine systemically healthy Caucasian individuals, comprising three mothers and their six children, were included as donors. cDNA synthesis used all of the extracted RNA, with 1.5 ug of RNA in each 15 ul reaction. In the second PCR, the M1S primer introduced both the sample barcodes and 2-4 random nucleotides. More than 8 million TCR beta CDR3 reads were obtained from each mother, and roughly 3 million reads were obtained from each child. In both related and unrelated pairs, thymic selection shapes the output of TCR recombination in a similar way, with inherited differences having only a minor effect. Normalized repertoire overlap in related mother-child pairs was always slightly higher than in unrelated mother-child pairs, but the difference was never significant. Persistent microchimeric T cell clones were not detected, at a sensitivity of approximately 100 clones per million clonotypes. Deep NGS was used in the study to compare the TCR beta repertoires of mothers and children and to look for features that separate related mother-child pairs from unrelated individuals. On average, the children were about 12 +/- 4 years old, while the mothers were approximately 40 +/- 4 years old. Libraries were sequenced on Illumina HiSeq 2000 with 100+100 nt paired-end reads after adapter ligation with NEBNext reagents. To prevent cross-contamination, the mother and child libraries were prepared one month apart and sequenced in separate runs. Each donor had between 500,000 and 2,000,000 distinct TCR beta clonotypes identified. Naive TCR beta clonotypes were estimated from low-frequency clonotypes matched to each donor's FACS-determined naive share, without sorting.

This clonotype was sampled from a boy aged 10-17 years in good health. Recombination linked TRBV7-3 to TRBJ2-5, with TRBD2 as a weak D call on 6 bases. Matching the DNA end better, TRBJ2-7 makes the J call doubtful. Sequenced: blood. The CDR3 region: CASSLDLKPGLKREQYF. Here is the DNA: TGTGCCAGCAGCTTGGACCTAAAACCGGGACTCAAGCGCGAGCAGTACTTC.